One sample yielded the 17 T cell receptor beta chains listed below, sequenced in a study of T-cell memory formation after mild COVID-19. Using its own MiXCR run on the 5' RACE reads, TCRdb lists one record per CDR3 protein. This repertoire shows some 440,000 distinct CDR3 sequences, roughly 25% found once; its top ten account for approximately 12%. The sample comprised PBMCs or a T cell subset sorted from them (not recorded which). The source of these receptors is an adult woman who had mild COVID-19 (a few samples of this study predate the infection). Cell type and time point are not known.

This clonotype was counted between two and nine times. The chain recombines TRBV9 with TRBJ2-5, with a possible D match to TRBD2 (6 bases). Germline V gene lookup returns CDR1 SGDLS and CDR2 YYNGEE. The CDR3 loop spans 15 amino acids. V was cut by 1 base and J by 4 bases, with 14 bases left in between. The CDR3 DNA sequence: TGTGCCAGCAGCGTAACGGGGGTGGAGGGAGAGACCCAGTACTTC. It yields the protein CASSVTGVEGETQYF.

There are a few counts of this clonotype. The chain couples TRBV4-1 to TRBJ2-5; D is perhaps TRBD2 (6 bases). Germline-derived CDR1 and CDR2 are MGHRA and YSYEKL. Trimming took off 6 bases at V and 5 bases at J, with 13 bases between the two ends. The CDR3 spans 13 residues. CDR3: CASSRGVTETQYF. The DNA for the CDR3 is TGCGCCAGCAGTCGCGGGGTGACGGAGACCCAGTACTTC.

The chain has TRBV7-9 and TRBJ2-2; 9 bases line up with TRBD1. The CDR3 consists of 15 residues. Germline-derived CDR1 and CDR2 are SEHNR and FQNEAQ (reference sequence). Trimming took 7 bases from V and 0 from J; bases not matched to a gene: 3. The CDR3 DNA sequence: TGTGCCAGCACAGACAGGGGGACGAACACCGGGGAGCTGTTTTTT. It codes for CASTDRGTNTGELFF.

The rearrangement joins TRBV10-3 to TRBJ2-5, with TRBD2 matching over 7 bases. CDR1 is ENHRY and CDR2 is SYGVKD in the germline V gene. The CDR3 sequence is 14 residues long. V was clipped by 3 bases and J by 5 bases; unmatched bases: 6. The CDR3 coding sequence is TGTGCCATCAGTGACCGGGAGGAAACGGAGACCCAGTACTTC. This sequence encodes CAISDREETETQYF.

V gene TRBV5-1 combines with J gene TRBJ2-7; 11 nucleotides line up with TRBD1. The CDR3 loop spans 16 amino acids. Germline trimming cut 3 bases from V and 6 bases from J; bases unmatched to any gene: 11. Germline values: CDR1 SGHRS, CDR2 YFSETQ. The CDR3 protein is CASSWHRDRGATEQYF. For the CDR3, the DNA is TGCGCCAGCAGCTGGCACCGGGACAGGGGGGCGACCGAGCAGTACTTC.

The chain joins TRBV24-1 to TRBJ2-1; TRBD1 might be the D (5 bases). This CDR3 is 15 amino acids long. Germline V gene sequence: CDR1 KGHDR, CDR2 SFDVKD. V lost 2 bases, J lost 6 bases, and 13 bases lay in between. CDR3 sequence: CATSDSLGATNEQFF. The CDR3 DNA reads as TGTGCCACCAGTGATTCCCTAGGGGCTACCAATGAGCAGTTCTTC.

In this sample, this clonotype turned up a few times. The rearrangement uses TRBV3-1 and TRBJ2-7, with TRBD2 as a possible D gene (6 bases). Trimming removed 1 base from V and 3 bases from J, with 10 bases in between. CDR3 length equals 14 residues. The germline V gene has CDR1 LGHDT and CDR2 YNNKEL (reference sequence). The CDR3 loop is CASSQVVSGYEQYF. DNA of the CDR3: TGTGCCAGCAGCCAAGTGGTTAGCGGCTACGAGCAGTACTTC.

CDR3 DNA: TGCAGTGCTAGAGATAGACTACACAATGAGCAGTTCTTC. Protein: CSARDRLHNEQFF. V usage is TRBV20-1 and J usage is TRBJ2-1; weak D call: TRBD2 (5 bases). Deletions cut 0 bases from V and 5 bases from J, with 8 bases between. Germline V CDR1 and CDR2: DFQATT, SNEGSKA (reference sequence). This CDR3 spans 13 amino acids.

J is TRBJ2-7 and V is TRBV6-1, with a tentative D call TRBD2 (6 bases). The CDR3 loop spans 13 amino acids. Germline CDR1 MNHNS, CDR2 SASEGT. The V end was cut by 7 bases, the J end by 5 bases, with 15 bases between. The CDR3: CASTRSGVDEQYF. DNA for the CDR3: TGTGCCAGCACCCGATCGGGGGTCGACGAGCAGTACTTC.

This clonotype was detected a few times. The rearrangement joins TRBV19 to TRBJ1-1, with D tentatively TRBD1 (5 bases). The germline V and J ends were trimmed by 9 bases and 0 bases, with 23 bases remaining between them. This CDR3 contains 17 residues. Germline lookup yields CDR1 LNHDA and CDR2 SQIVND (reference sequence). For the CDR3, the DNA is TGTGCCAGCTCATTCGTGCTAAGGACACGATTGAACACTGAAGCTTTCTTT. Translation gives CASSFVLRTRLNTEAFF.

The V gene is TRBV12-3 or TRBV12-4, the J gene TRBJ2-2; no clear D gene. This CDR3 comprises 13 residues. Trimming pared 11 bases from V and 5 bases from J, leaving 15 bases between. In nucleotides, the CDR3 is TGTGCCGTCAAAGGGCTTGCGACCGGGGAGCTGTTTTTT. It encodes CAVKGLATGELFF.

This clonotype was seen only a few times. The chain uses TRBV12-3 or TRBV12-4 and TRBJ2-1, with 10 bases matching TRBD2. The CDR3 is 17 amino acids. J gave up 9 bases and V 2 bases, and 13 bases lay outside the gene matches. CDR3: CASSLFASGSWKGEQFF. As DNA, the CDR3 is TGTGCCAGCAGTTTATTTGCTAGCGGGAGTTGGAAGGGTGAGCAGTTCTTC.

The chain links TRBV6-5 to TRBJ1-2; D is uncertain. Germline V gives CDR1 MNHEY, CDR2 SVGAGI. V was pared by 0 bases and J by 0 bases, with 5 bases between. The CDR3 is 14 amino acids. The CDR3 loop is CASSYSASNYGYTF. For the CDR3, the DNA is TGTGCCAGCAGTTACTCGGCTTCTAACTATGGCTACACCTTC.

The sample holds a few counts of this clonotype. This chain joins TRBV4-1 and TRBJ1-3; no clear D gene. CDR1 and CDR2 from the germline V gene are MGHRA and YSYEKL. The CDR3 runs 13 residues. Trimming removed 0 bases at V and 13 bases at J, with 13 bases between. The CDR3 sequence is CASSQEGSPTIYF. CDR3 coding DNA: TGCGCCAGCAGCCAAGAGGGCAGCCCAACGATATATTTT.

This clonotype turned up a few times. The rearrangement uses TRBV9 and TRBJ2-7, with D perhaps TRBD2 (6 bases). CDR3 size: 14 residues. Trimming removed 3 bases at V and 3 bases at J, with 13 bases between. In germline, CDR1 is SGDLS, CDR2 YYNGEE. CDR3 in DNA: TGTGCCAGCAGCGAGCGACTAGGGCTCTACGAGCAGTACTTC. Encoded protein: CASSERLGLYEQYF. Drawing the rest from reference TRBV9 and TRBJ2-7, the complete variable domain is DSGVTQTPKHLITATGQRVTLRCSPRSGDLSVYWYQQSLDQGLQFLIQYYNGEERAKGNILERFSAQQFPDLHSELNLSSLELGDSALYFCASSERLGLYEQYFGPGTRLTVT.

This clonotype has more than one count but fewer than ten. This chain uses TRBV20-1 with TRBJ2-7, with TRBD1 as a possible D gene (6 bases). Germline CDR1 is DFQATT and CDR2 is SNEGSKA (reference sequence). This CDR3 has 14 amino acids. V dropped 0 bases and J dropped 3 bases, with 12 bases sitting between them. The CDR3 nucleotides read TGCAGTGCTAGAGATACGGACAGTGTCTACGAGCAGTACTTC. This sequence encodes CSARDTDSVYEQYF.

The chain combines TRBV4-1 with TRBJ2-7, with no clear D. Germline lookup yields CDR1 MGHRA and CDR2 YSYEKL. The V gene lost 0 bases and the J gene lost 3 bases, with 18 bases spanning the gap. The CDR3 is 17 amino acids. The CDR3 DNA sequence: TGCGCCAGCAGCCAAGATATTGGCCCTAATGGGTTCTACGAGCAGTACTTC. Its protein product is CASSQDIGPNGFYEQYF.